This T cell receptor beta chain appears in the sequencing data of a study of glioma-infiltrating T cells. The CDR3 totals 15 residues. CDR1 is MDHEN and CDR2 is SYDVKM in the germline V gene. With 5 bases clipped from V and 7 bases from J, the junction kept 7 bases outside the gene matches. Amplification of TCR alpha and beta CDR3 regions from RNA used iRepertoire nested multiplex PCR. TCRdb analysed the multiplex PCR reads with MiXCR anew, one entry per CDR3 protein. The sample shows 300,000 to 450,000 distinct CDR3 sequences, roughly two fifths of them seen only once. This clonotype was seen a few times.

The sample consisted of glioma tissue, nonneoplastic brain tissue, or PBMCs (not recorded which). The origin of this receptor is a human donor with low-grade glioma or glioblastoma, undergoing nonglioma brain surgery, or in good health (not recorded which). The chain is built from TRBV28 and TRBJ2-7; 14 bases fit TRBD2. The CDR3 nucleotides read TGTGCCAGCAGTGGGACTAGCGGGAGCCGATGGGAGCAGTACTTC. The encoded protein is CASSGTSGSRWEQYF. Based on the CDR3 plus reference TRBV28 and TRBJ2-7, the full variable domain is DVKVTQSSRYLVKRTGEKVFLECVQDMDHENMFWYRQDPGLGLRLIYFSYDVKMKEKGDIPEGYSVSREKKERFSLILESASTNQTSMYLCASSGTSGSRWEQYFGPGTRLTVT.